Following are 16 T cell receptor beta chains from one sample sequenced in a study of blood T cell repertoires in COVID-19. Some clones are missing from TCRdb's copy, which holds only in-frame ones; the method was immunoSEQ multiplex PCR. This table holds 150,000 to 200,000 clones, approximately 79% found once. The sample was peripheral blood. These receptors all come from a man in his 60s with active or convalescent COVID-19.

The rearrangement uses TRBV6-2 or TRBV6-3 and TRBJ1-1; D gene ambiguous. The CDR3 has 14 amino acids. Germline CDR1 and CDR2: MNHEY and SVGEGT. V was clipped by 0 bases and J by 7 bases, with 12 bases between them. The CDR3 DNA reads TGTGCCAGCAGTTACTCGCGGCAGATAAATGAAGCTTTCTTT. This codes for CASSYSRQINEAFF.

The chain uses TRBV6-6 and TRBJ2-7; 7 bases are a match to TRBD1. Per germline, CDR1 MNHNY and CDR2 SVGAGI (reference sequence). The V segment lost 6 bases and the J segment 6 bases; nucleotides outside the gene matches: 5. The CDR3 totals 12 residues. The CDR3 here is CASRKTGSEQYF. The CDR3 DNA reads as TGTGCCAGCAGAAAGACAGGGTCCGAGCAGTACTTC.

This clone was seen a few times. The J gene is TRBJ1-5, the V gene TRBV2; TRBD1 is a possible D gene (6 bases). Trimming removed 8 bases at V and 3 bases at J, with 8 bases between. This CDR3 has 12 residues. Germline CDR1 and CDR2: SNHLY and FYNNEI. The CDR3 DNA follows: TGTGCCAGCGGACAGATCAATCAGCCCCAGCATTTT. This translates into CASGQINQPQHF. The full variable domain, with the rest looked up from reference TRBV2 and TRBJ1-5, is EPEVTQTPSHQVTQMGQEVILRCVPISNHLYFYWYRQILGQKVEFLVSFYNNEISEKSEIFDDQFSVERPDGSNFTLKIRSTKLEDSAMYFCASGQINQPQHFGDGTRLSIL.

The CDR3 is CSVDVSGESWDTQYF. The CDR3, as DNA: TGCAGCGTTGACGTTAGCGGGGAGTCTTGGGATACGCAGTATTTT. The V gene is TRBV29-1, the J gene TRBJ2-3; TRBD2 matches at 8 bases. V lost 3 bases, J lost 6 bases, and 11 bases stayed unmatched. The CDR3 spans 15 residues. The V gene's germline CDR1 is SQVTM and CDR2 ANQGSEA.

J is TRBJ2-2 and V is TRBV19, with D unresolved. The CDR3 is 15 residues long. Germline values: CDR1 LNHDA, CDR2 SQIVND (reference sequence). Trimming left V 1 base short and J 4 bases short, with 10 bases between. The CDR3: CASSIGQVGTGELFF. Here the CDR3 DNA reads TGTGCCAGTAGTATAGGGCAGGTGGGCACCGGGGAGCTGTTTTTT.

The gene calls are TRBV12-3 or TRBV12-4 and TRBJ2-2; D gene ambiguous. This CDR3 spans 13 amino acids. The V end was cut by 11 bases, the J end by 1 base, with 11 bases between. The CDR3 loop reads CAVKYRNTGELFF. The CDR3 DNA is TGTGCCGTGAAATACAGGAACACCGGGGAGCTGTTTTTT.

This chain joins TRBV6-2 or TRBV6-3 and TRBJ1-4, with a possible D match to TRBD1 (6 bases). Germline V CDR1 and CDR2: MNHEY, SVGEGT. The CDR3 consists of 16 residues. The V end was cut by 2 bases, the J end by 6 bases, with 16 bases between. The CDR3, as DNA: TGTGCCAGCAGTTACAGTCGCGTGACAGGTGATGAAAAACTGTTTTTT. Translating it yields CASSYSRVTGDEKLFF.

The V and J genes are TRBV18 and TRBJ2-5; no reliable D call. The germline V gene encodes CDR1 KGHSH and CDR2 LQKENI. The CDR3 is 14 amino acids. The germline V and J ends were trimmed by 3 bases and 1 base, with 9 bases remaining between them. The CDR3 is CASSPAARQETQYF. CDR3 nucleotides: TGTGCCAGCTCACCGGCAGCGCGCCAAGAGACCCAGTACTTC.

The CDR3 sequence: CAIMLGQGYEQYF. CDR3 DNA sequence: TGTGCCATCATGTTAGGACAGGGCTACGAGCAGTACTTC. The chain recombines TRBV10-3 with TRBJ2-7; 8 positions agree with TRBD1. The CDR3 totals 13 residues. Trimming took 7 bases from V and 3 from J; bases not matched to a gene: 5. Germline lookup yields CDR1 ENHRY and CDR2 SYGVKD.

For this clone: The junction differs from germline at one of its ends, possibly a read error. This chain links TRBV18 with TRBJ1-5; 9 bases are a match to TRBD1. CDR1 is KGHSH and CDR2 is LQKENI in the germline V gene. This CDR3 is 14 amino acids long. The CDR3 region is CVSSPGTGLQPQHF. The CDR3 coding sequence is TGTGTCAGCTCACCCGGGACAGGGTTACAGCCCCAGCATTTT.

The chain joins TRBV4-1 to TRBJ2-7; 9 bases agree with TRBD2. Germline values: CDR1 MGHRA, CDR2 YSYEKL. J was trimmed by 3 bases and V by 4 bases; bases with no gene match: 10. This CDR3 is built from 16 residues. The CDR3 coding sequence is TGCGCCAGCAGCCCCCCTGGGACTAGCAGAATCTACGAGCAGTACTTC. Its translation is CASSPPGTSRIYEQYF.

The chain combines TRBV28 with TRBJ1-6; D might be TRBD1 (6 bases). The CDR3 has 15 residues. Per the germline V gene, CDR1 is MDHEN and CDR2 is SYDVKM. V shed 6 bases and J shed 9 bases, with 18 bases lying between them. CDR3 DNA: TGTGCCAGCAGATCCGACAGGACGAGGAGTTCACCCCTCCACTTT. Its translation: CASRSDRTRSSPLHF.

This clone is a singleton in its sample. The chain joins TRBV3-1 (or the pseudogene TRBV3-2) to TRBJ2-1; D remains ambiguous. V lost 8 bases and J lost 10, with 21 bases in between. The CDR3 spans 14 residues. The germline V gene encodes CDR1 LGHDT and CDR2 YNNKEL (reference sequence). CDR3 sequence (DNA): TGTGCCAGCGAAAACCTTCAAGGAGCGAGAGAGCAGTTCTTC. Protein product: CASENLQGAREQFF.

This chain connects TRBV2 to TRBJ2-3, with 10 bases that match TRBD1. Germline assignment: CDR1 SNHLY and CDR2 FYNNEI. The length of the CDR3 is 16 residues. After removal of 2 bases from V and 7 bases from J, the junction contained 9 bases not matched to a gene. The CDR3 is CASSEWVGQGINTQYF. CDR3 bases: TGTGCCAGCAGTGAATGGGTGGGACAGGGGATTAATACGCAGTATTTT.

The chain is built from TRBV6-4 and TRBJ1-2; D is ambiguous. The V gene's germline CDR1 is MRHNA and CDR2 SNTAGT. CDR3 size: 12 residues. Trimming removed 3 bases at V and 7 bases at J, with 9 bases between. CDR3 sequence: CASSEGVGGYTF. CDR3 DNA sequence: TGTGCCAGCAGTGAGGGAGTCGGTGGCTACACCTTC.

This chain links TRBV27 with TRBJ2-7; tentatively, D is TRBD1 (5 bases). The CDR3 contains 13 residues. Germline-derived CDR1 and CDR2 are MNHEY and SMNVEV (reference sequence). The V end lost 3 bases, the J end lost 1 base, and 7 bases lay between the germline ends. CDR3 in amino acids: CASSFRESYEQYF. Written as DNA, the CDR3 is TGTGCCAGCAGTTTCAGGGAATCCTACGAGCAGTACTTC.